Described below is a single T cell receptor beta chain sequence and its context. What it binds is unknown. Here immunoSEQ multiplex PCR was the method, and the copy in TCRdb shows in-frame clones only, minus some. The top ten hold approximately 5% of the sample, which has approximately 110,000 clones, 88% seen once. This sample was included in a study of T cell responses to AZD1222 COVID-19 vaccine. Study-level information: The study pooled second doses at about 4 or about 12 weeks. Whole-study results and caveats: The donors showed a predominance of white British ancestry and of females, with possible underestimation of clonal diversity. Following two doses of AZD1222, Spike-specific TCR breadth and depth rose.

The CDR3 has 14 residues. Per germline, CDR1 ENHRY and CDR2 SYGVKD. Losses at the gene ends were 8 bases for V and 0 bases for J; bases not matched to a gene: 6. Sequencing used peripheral blood, obtained on day 0 of AZD1222 vaccination. The source is an adult in good health. This chain uses TRBV10-3 with TRBJ2-7; 8 positions agree with TRBD2. CDR3 amino acids: CAISGGGNSYEQYF. DNA for the CDR3: TGTGCCATCTCGGGCGGGGGGAACTCCTACGAGCAGTACTTC.